The T cell receptor beta chain described here comes from a study of T cell changes during pregnancy in multiple sclerosis. Clones were read by immunoSEQ multiplex PCR, and TCRdb kept only the in-frame ones, dropping some. Of over 80,000 clones listed, 90% are singletons. With 2 bases clipped from V and 6 bases from J, the junction kept 2 bases outside the gene matches. The V gene's germline CDR1 is SGDLS and CDR2 YYNGEE. This CDR3 has 12 residues. The origin of this receptor is a female donor in good health, enrolled as a control in a pregnancy study. The chain combines TRBV9 with TRBJ2-7; 7 bases agree with TRBD1. Sequences were derived from peripheral blood, sampled in the second trimester of pregnancy. The CDR3, as DNA: TGTGCCAGCAGCGTCGGGGACAGCGAGCAGTACTTC. Translation: CASSVGDSEQYF. Together with reference TRBV9 and TRBJ2-7, the CDR3 gives the full variable domain: DSGVTQTPKHLITATGQRVTLRCSPRSGDLSVYWYQQSLDQGLQFLIQYYNGEERAKGNILERFSAQQFPDLHSELNLSSLELGDSALYFCASSVGDSEQYFGPGTRLTVT.